These 14 T cell receptor beta chains originate from one sample sequenced in a study of CD8 T cells in Susac syndrome. cDNA came from about 0.5 to 1 ug RNA primed by random hexamers. TCRdb reprocessed the immunoSEQ multiplex PCR reads with MiXCR, giving one entry per CDR3 protein. The data show roughly 110,000 distinct CDR3 sequences, 94% seen once. Specimen: CD8+ T cells from PBMCs. These TCRs come from a human donor with Susac syndrome.

V is TRBV24-1 and J is TRBJ2-3; unclear D gene. The germline V and J ends were trimmed by 9 bases and 2 bases, with 8 bases remaining between them. In germline, CDR1 is KGHDR, CDR2 SFDVKD. This CDR3 comprises 12 residues. The CDR3 DNA reads as TGTGCCACCCGAGACTCCACAGATACGCAGTATTTT. Its protein is CATRDSTDTQYF.

The chain combines TRBV7-6 with TRBJ2-5; 9 bases agree with TRBD2. The CDR3 loop spans 16 amino acids. Germline V lookup: CDR1 SGHVS, CDR2 FNYEAQ. V lost 2 bases to trimming and J lost 2 bases; unmatched junction nucleotides: 6. CDR3 bases: TGTGCCAGCAGCTTAAGGTCTAGCGGGGAACAAGAGACCCAGTACTTC. It specifies CASSLRSSGEQETQYF.

The genes are TRBV20-1 and TRBJ2-7, with 13 positions matching TRBD2. V lost 6 bases to trimming and J lost 3 bases; unmatched junction nucleotides: 20. The CDR3 is 19 residues long. CDR1 is DFQATT, CDR2 SNEGSKA, per germline (reference sequence). CDR3: CSALGRNRLAGGVSYEQYF. The CDR3 bases are TGCAGTGCATTGGGCCGAAATCGACTAGCGGGGGGCGTGAGCTACGAGCAGTACTTC.

V is TRBV6-6 and J is TRBJ2-3, with 10 nucleotides matching TRBD2. CDR3 size: 16 residues. Germline-derived CDR1 and CDR2 are MNHNY and SVGAGI (reference sequence). Trimming took 8 bases from V and 0 from J; bases not matched to a gene: 8. CDR3 protein: CASGGLAARSTDTQYF. CDR3 nucleotides: TGTGCCAGCGGAGGACTAGCGGCTAGGAGCACAGATACGCAGTATTTT.

The V call is TRBV20-1, the J call TRBJ2-1, with D unresolved. Germline V gives CDR1 DFQATT, CDR2 SNEGSKA (reference sequence). CDR3 length: 9 amino acids. V lost 5 bases and J 8 bases, leaving 4 bases between the germline ends. The CDR3 region is CSAQDEQFF. The CDR3 DNA reads as TGCAGTGCTCAGGATGAGCAGTTCTTC.

J is TRBJ1-1 and V is TRBV9; no definite D call. The CDR3 is 13 amino acids. CDR1 and CDR2 (germline): SGDLS, YYNGEE. V lost 0 bases to trimming and J lost 4 bases, with 7 bases between them. This chain's CDR3 is CASSVGSSTEAFF. CDR3 nucleotide sequence: TGTGCCAGCAGCGTAGGGAGTAGCACTGAAGCTTTCTTT.

The rearrangement uses TRBV20-1 and TRBJ2-1; no reliable D call. V lost 0 bases to trimming and J lost 6 bases, with 6 bases between them. Germline V gene lookup returns CDR1 DFQATT and CDR2 SNEGSKA (reference sequence). This CDR3 region has 12 residues. The CDR3 here is CSAREVGNEQFF. DNA of the CDR3: TGCAGTGCTAGAGAGGTTGGCAATGAGCAGTTCTTC.

The chain joins TRBV7-8 to TRBJ2-7; D uncertain. The germline gives CDR1 SGHVS, CDR2 FQNEAQ. V was cut by 7 bases and J by 3 bases, with 13 bases left in between. The CDR3 totals 13 residues. CDR3 sequence reads: CASNIGDHYEQYF. The CDR3 DNA follows: TGTGCCAGCAATATAGGTGATCACTACGAGCAGTACTTC.

This chain joins TRBV6-6 and TRBJ2-3; D remains unclear. With 3 bases removed from V and 5 bases from J, the gap between germline ends came to 6 bases. This CDR3 has 12 residues. Germline assignment: CDR1 MNHNY and CDR2 SVGAGI (reference sequence). The CDR3 here is CASSYPRDTQYF. The DNA of the CDR3 is TGTGCCAGCAGTTATCCCCGAGATACGCAGTATTTT.

This chain joins TRBV15 and TRBJ1-1, with TRBD1 as a possible D gene (5 bases). This CDR3 comprises 14 residues. Looked up from germline, CDR1 is LNHNV and CDR2 is YYDKDF (reference sequence). Trimming took off 3 bases at V and 2 bases at J, with 10 bases between the two ends. CDR3 in DNA: TGTGCCACCAGCAGTGGGACGGGCAACACTGAAGCTTTCTTT. Translated: CATSSGTGNTEAFF. The full variable domain, rest sourced from reference TRBV15 and TRBJ1-1, is DAMVIQNPRYQVTQFGKPVTLSCSQTLNHNVMYWYQQKSSQAPKLLFHYYDKDFNNEADTPDNFQSRRPNTSFCFLDIRSPGLGDTAMYLCATSSGTGNTEAFFGQGTRLTVV.

The chain carries TRBV9 and TRBJ1-1, with D tentatively TRBD1 (5 bases). This CDR3 region has 14 residues. Germline loops: CDR1 SGDLS, CDR2 YYNGEE. The V gene lost 3 bases and the J gene lost 1 base, with 10 bases spanning the gap. The CDR3 DNA follows: TGTGCCAGCAGCGAGGGACCGGGGAACACTGAAGCTTTCTTT. Protein sequence: CASSEGPGNTEAFF.

The chain links TRBV12-5 to TRBJ1-1, with D unresolved. This CDR3 region has 12 residues. Germline V gene lookup returns CDR1 LGHNT and CDR2 FRNRAP. V was cut by 7 bases and J by 5 bases, with 11 bases left in between. CDR3 loop: CASASGWTEAFF. The CDR3 coding sequence is TGTGCTAGTGCCTCGGGATGGACTGAAGCTTTCTTT.

The chain recombines TRBV10-2 with TRBJ2-7; possibly TRBD2 for D (6 bases). The CDR3 is 13 residues long. V was cut by 8 bases and J by 5 bases, with 16 bases left in between. The germline V gene has CDR1 WSHSY and CDR2 SAAADI. Here the CDR3 DNA reads TGCGCCAGCCGGGGACTCCAATTCAACGAGCAGTACTTC. Translation: CASRGLQFNEQYF.

This chain connects TRBV7-8 to TRBJ1-4; the D is unclear. The CDR3 extends over 13 amino acids. Trimming removed 2 bases from V and 0 bases from J, with 1 base in between. The germline V gene encodes CDR1 SGHVS and CDR2 FQNEAQ. For the CDR3, the DNA is TGTGCCAGCAGCTTAACAACTAATGAAAAACTGTTTTTT. It encodes CASSLTTNEKLFF.